This is a list of T cell receptor beta chains from one sample in a study of control samples from healthy donors and cancer patients. The repertoire was sequenced with immunoSEQ multiplex PCR; TCRdb's copy has only in-frame clones and lacks some. The sample gives 65,000 to 80,000 clones, roughly 89% of which show up once; over 1.5% is in the top ten. The specimen sequenced was PBMCs. These receptors originate from a woman in her sixties with head and neck cancer. Each CDR3 is given with its conserved first and last residue. Fields, in order: D gene, J gene, clone size, V gene, CDR3 protein, CDR3 DNA. The D gene is left open where the match is weak. Rows may omit the clone size; those that give it use once, few, many or a size class.

TRBD1	TRBJ2-3	NA	TRBV18	CASSPSMTGATDTQYF	TGTGCCAGCTCACCAAGCATGACAGGGGCCACAGATACGCAGTATTTT
NA	TRBJ2-5	NA	TRBV27	CASSLWGVETQYF	TGTGCCAGCAGTTTGTGGGGGGTTGAGACCCAGTACTTC
NA	TRBJ1-2	NA	TRBV10-3	CAISESGLVGGRYGYTF	TGTGCCATCAGTGAGTCCGGGTTGGTAGGGGGAAGGTATGGCTACACCTTC
NA	TRBJ2-1	NA	TRBV5-1	CASSEGNEQFF	TGCGCCAGCAGTGAGGGTAATGAGCAGTTCTTC
TRBD1	TRBJ1-5	NA	TRBV19	CATRLETGRTQPQHF	TGTGCCACTAGACTCGAGACAGGGCGCACTCAGCCCCAGCATTTT
NA	TRBJ1-5	once	TRBV6-1	CASSETQGHNQPQHF	TGTGCCAGCAGTGAGACCCAGGGACACAATCAGCCCCAGCATTTT
TRBD2	TRBJ2-3	NA	TRBV3-1/TRBV3-2	CASSQEISGRALGTDTQYF	TGTGCCAGCAGCCAAGAGATCAGCGGGAGGGCCCTAGGCACAGATACGCAGTATTTT
TRBD2	TRBJ2-7	NA	TRBV5-6	CASSLPGLDEQYF	TGTGCCAGCAGCTTGCCGGGACTAGACGAGCAGTACTTC
NA	TRBJ1-4	NA	TRBV24-1	CATSDRGDEKLFF	TGTGCCACCAGTGACAGGGGAGATGAAAAACTGTTTTTT
TRBD2	TRBJ2-1	NA	TRBV6-5	CASSYGAGGGYEQFF	TGTGCCAGCAGTTACGGAGCGGGAGGGGGGTATGAGCAGTTCTTC
NA	TRBJ2-7	NA	TRBV3-1/TRBV3-2	CASSQAYEQYF	TGTGCCAGCAGCCAAGCGTACGAGCAGTACTTC
NA	TRBJ1-1	NA	TRBV6-5	CASSYATGFTEAFF	TGTGCCAGCAGTTACGCAACAGGGTTCACTGAAGCTTTCTTT
TRBD1	TRBJ2-7	NA	TRBV27	CASSPFRDRSSEQYF	TGTGCCAGCAGTCCATTTCGGGACAGATCCTCCGAGCAGTACTTC
NA	TRBJ1-6	NA	TRBV6-5	CASSYSNGINSPLHF	TGTGCCAGCAGTTACTCGAATGGGATCAATTCACCCCTCCACTTT
NA	TRBJ1-5	NA	TRBV21-1	CASSKECRVGGNQPQHF	TGTGCCAGCAGCAAAGAATGCAGGGTAGGAGGCAATCAGCCCCAGCATTTT
NA	TRBJ2-3	NA	TRBV28	CASSFSGTGSDTQYF	TGTGCCAGCAGTTTTAGCGGGACAGGGTCAGATACGCAGTATTTT
TRBD2	TRBJ2-3	NA	TRBV10-3	CAISVASGTRYTQYF	TGTGCCATCAGTGTCGCTAGCGGGACGAGGTATACGCAGTATTTT
NA	TRBJ1-1	NA	TRBV6-5	CASRVTGPEAFF	TGTGCCAGCAGGGTGACGGGTCCTGAAGCTTTCTTT
TRBD2	TRBJ2-1	few	TRBV6-1	CASSGTYKKREGPRNEQFF	TGTGCCAGCAGTGGGACCTACAAGAAGCGGGAGGGCCCCCGGAATGAGCAGTTCTTC
TRBD2	TRBJ2-1	few	TRBV6-2/TRBV6-3	CASRPSGDNEQFF	TGTGCCAGCAGACCTAGCGGGGACAATGAGCAGTTCTTC
NA	TRBJ2-4	once	TRBV21-1	CASSATSGKAKNIQYF	TGTGCCAGCAGCGCAACTAGCGGGAAGGCCAAAAACATTCAGTACTTC
TRBD2	TRBJ2-1	NA	TRBV6-4	CASSVGTTNNEQFF	TGTGCCAGCAGTGTGGGGACTACGAACAATGAGCAGTTCTTC
NA	TRBJ2-7	NA	TRBV13	CASSHYPAYEQYF	TGTGCCAGCAGCCATTACCCAGCCTACGAGCAGTACTTC
NA	TRBJ2-3	once	TRBV5-6	CASSASTSADTQYF	TGTGCCAGCAGCGCATCGACCTCCGCAGATACGCAGTATTTT
TRBD1	TRBJ1-2	NA	TRBV3-1/TRBV3-2	CASSQGDREGNGYTF	TGTGCCAGCAGCCAAGGGGACAGGGAGGGCAATGGCTACACCTTC
NA	TRBJ2-1	NA	TRBV14	CASSQDAYNEQFF	TGTGCCAGCAGCCAAGATGCGTACAATGAGCAGTTCTTC
TRBD2	TRBJ2-5	NA	TRBV5-1	CASSYGGSRTSPSRTQYF	TGCGCCAGCAGCTATGGGGGAAGTCGGACTAGCCCATCGCGGACCCAGTACTTC
NA	TRBJ1-4	NA	TRBV3-1/TRBV3-2	CASSPTATNEKLFF	TGTGCCAGCAGCCCGACAGCAACTAATGAAAAACTGTTTTTT
TRBD1	TRBJ2-7	NA	TRBV27	CASSLSQARDRVKEQYF	TGTGCCAGCAGTCTCTCACAAGCCCGGGACAGGGTTAAGGAGCAGTACTTC